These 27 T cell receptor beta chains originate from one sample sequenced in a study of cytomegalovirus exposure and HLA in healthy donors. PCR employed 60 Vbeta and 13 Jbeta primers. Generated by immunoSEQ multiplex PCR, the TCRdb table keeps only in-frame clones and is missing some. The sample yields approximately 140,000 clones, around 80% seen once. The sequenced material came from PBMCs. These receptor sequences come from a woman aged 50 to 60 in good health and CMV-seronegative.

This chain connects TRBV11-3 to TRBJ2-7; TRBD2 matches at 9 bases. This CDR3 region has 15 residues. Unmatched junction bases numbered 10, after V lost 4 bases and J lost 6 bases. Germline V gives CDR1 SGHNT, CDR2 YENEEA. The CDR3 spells CASSSRTAGGGEQYV. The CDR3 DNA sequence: TGTGCCAGCAGCTCGCGAACAGCGGGAGGAGGCGAGCAGTACGTC.

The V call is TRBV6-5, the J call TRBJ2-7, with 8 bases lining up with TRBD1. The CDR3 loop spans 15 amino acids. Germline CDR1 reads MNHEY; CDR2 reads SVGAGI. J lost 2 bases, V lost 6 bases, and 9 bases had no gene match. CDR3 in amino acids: CASRPDRGVTYEQYF. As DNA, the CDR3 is TGTGCCAGCAGACCCGACAGGGGAGTAACCTACGAGCAGTACTTC.

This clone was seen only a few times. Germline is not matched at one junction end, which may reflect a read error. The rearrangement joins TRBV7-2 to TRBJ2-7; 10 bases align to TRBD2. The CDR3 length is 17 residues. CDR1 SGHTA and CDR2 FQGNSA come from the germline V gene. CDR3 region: CASSVARLAGEDSEQYF. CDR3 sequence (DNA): TGTGCCAGCAGCGTAGCCAGGCTAGCGGGAGAAGATAGCGAGCAGTACTTC.

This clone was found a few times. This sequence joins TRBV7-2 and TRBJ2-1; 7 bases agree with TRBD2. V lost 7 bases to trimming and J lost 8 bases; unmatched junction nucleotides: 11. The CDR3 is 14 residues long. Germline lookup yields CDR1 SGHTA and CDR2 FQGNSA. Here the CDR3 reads CASTRDYRSDEQFF. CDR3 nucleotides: TGTGCCAGCACCAGGGACTACCGGAGTGATGAGCAGTTCTTC.

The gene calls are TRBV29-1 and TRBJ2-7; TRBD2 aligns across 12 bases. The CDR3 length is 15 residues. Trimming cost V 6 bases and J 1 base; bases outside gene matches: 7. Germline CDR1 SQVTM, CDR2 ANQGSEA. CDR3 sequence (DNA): TGCAGCGTGGCTCTAGCGGGAGGGCCATCCTACGAGCAGTACTTC. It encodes CSVALAGGPSYEQYF.

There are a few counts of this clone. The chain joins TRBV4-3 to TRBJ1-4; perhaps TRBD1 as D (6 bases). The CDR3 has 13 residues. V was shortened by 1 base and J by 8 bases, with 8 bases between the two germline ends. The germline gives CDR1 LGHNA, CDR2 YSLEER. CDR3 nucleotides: TGCGCCAGCAGCCAAGGGGACACGGAAAAACTGTTTTTT. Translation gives CASSQGDTEKLFF.

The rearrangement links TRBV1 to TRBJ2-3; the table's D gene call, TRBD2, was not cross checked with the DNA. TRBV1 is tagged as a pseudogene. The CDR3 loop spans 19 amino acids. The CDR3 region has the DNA TGCACCAGCAGCCTACGGGACCGTATGGGGAGGCCTTACACAGATACGCAGTATTTT. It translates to CTSSLRDRMGRPYTDTQYF.

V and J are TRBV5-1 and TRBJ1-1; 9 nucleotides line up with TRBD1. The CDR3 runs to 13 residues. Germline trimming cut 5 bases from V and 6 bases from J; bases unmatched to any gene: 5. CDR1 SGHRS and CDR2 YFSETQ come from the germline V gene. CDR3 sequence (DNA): TGCGCCAGCAGTCCGGACAGGGGCCCTGAAGCTTTCTTT. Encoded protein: CASSPDRGPEAFF.

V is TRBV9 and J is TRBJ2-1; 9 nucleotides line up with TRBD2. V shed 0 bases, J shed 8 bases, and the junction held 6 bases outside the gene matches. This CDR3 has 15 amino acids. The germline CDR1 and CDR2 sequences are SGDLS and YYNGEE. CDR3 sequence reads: CASSVGAGGPYEQFF. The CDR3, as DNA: TGTGCCAGCAGCGTAGGGGCGGGAGGGCCCTATGAGCAGTTCTTC.

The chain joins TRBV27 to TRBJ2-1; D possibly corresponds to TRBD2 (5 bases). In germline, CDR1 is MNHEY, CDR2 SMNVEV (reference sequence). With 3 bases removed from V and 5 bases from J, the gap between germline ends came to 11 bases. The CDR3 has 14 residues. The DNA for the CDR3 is TGTGCCAGCAGTTTTATCACGGGAAACAATGAGCAGTTCTTC. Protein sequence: CASSFITGNNEQFF.

CDR3 nucleotide sequence: TGTGCCAGCAGCCAAGAGCTAGCACGGACCGGGGAGCTGTTTTTT. Protein sequence: CASSQELARTGELFF. This chain joins TRBV4-2 and TRBJ2-2; possible D gene TRBD2, 5 bases. V lost 0 bases, J lost 5 bases, and 10 bases lay in between. CDR1 and CDR2 (germline): LGHNA, YNFKEQ. The CDR3 runs to 15 residues.

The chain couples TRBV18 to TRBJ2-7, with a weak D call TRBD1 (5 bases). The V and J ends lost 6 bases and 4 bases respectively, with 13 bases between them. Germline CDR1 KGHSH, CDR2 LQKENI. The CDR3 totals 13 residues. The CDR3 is CASSINQGYEQYF. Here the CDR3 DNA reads TGTGCCAGCTCCATAAATCAGGGATACGAGCAGTACTTC.

For the CDR3, the DNA is TGTGCCAGCAGTTTACGGTCGAATGAGCAGTTCTTC. Translated, it gives CASSLRSNEQFF. The chain is built from TRBV27 and TRBJ2-1; no clear D. V was cut by 2 bases and J by 7 bases, with 6 bases left in between. The germline V gene encodes CDR1 MNHEY and CDR2 SMNVEV (reference sequence). The CDR3 contains 12 residues.

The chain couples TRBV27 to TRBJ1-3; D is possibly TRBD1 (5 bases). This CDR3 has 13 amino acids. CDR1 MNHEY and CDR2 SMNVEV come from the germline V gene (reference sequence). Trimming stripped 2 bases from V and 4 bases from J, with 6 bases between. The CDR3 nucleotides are TGTGCCAGCAGTTTACAGGGAGGAAACACCATATATTTT. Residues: CASSLQGGNTIYF.

Here the CDR3 reads CAISVKTGGTGRYGYTF. Here the CDR3 DNA reads TGTGCCATCAGTGTCAAAACAGGGGGGACAGGGCGGTATGGCTACACCTTC. The rearrangement joins TRBV10-3 to TRBJ1-2; 9 nucleotides match TRBD1. The germline CDR1 and CDR2 sequences are ENHRY and SYGVKD. The CDR3 contains 17 residues. After removal of 4 bases from V and 5 bases from J, the junction contained 14 bases not matched to a gene.

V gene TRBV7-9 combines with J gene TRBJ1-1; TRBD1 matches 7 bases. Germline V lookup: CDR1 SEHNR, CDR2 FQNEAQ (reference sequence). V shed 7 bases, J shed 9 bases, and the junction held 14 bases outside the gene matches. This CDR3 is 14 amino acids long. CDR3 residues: CASTPPPGQQKAFF. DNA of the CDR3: TGTGCCAGCACCCCTCCACCGGGACAGCAAAAAGCTTTCTTT. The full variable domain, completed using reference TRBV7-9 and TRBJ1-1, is DTGVSQNPRHKITKRGQNVTFRCDPISEHNRLYWYRQTLGQGPEFLTYFQNEAQLEKSRLLSDRFSAERPKGSFSTLEIQRTEQGDSAMYLCASTPPPGQQKAFFGQGTRLTVV.

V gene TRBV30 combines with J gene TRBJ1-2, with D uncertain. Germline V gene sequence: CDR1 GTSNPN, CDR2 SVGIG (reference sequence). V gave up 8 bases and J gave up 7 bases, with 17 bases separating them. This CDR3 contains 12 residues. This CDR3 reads CAVAQGSSGYTF. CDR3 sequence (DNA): TGTGCCGTGGCCCAAGGGAGTAGTGGCTACACCTTC.

The CDR3 spells CASSPRGRVTSDTQYF. In nucleotides, the CDR3 is TGTGCCAGCAGTCCCAGGGGGCGGGTGACATCAGATACGCAGTATTTT. This rearrangement joins TRBV27 to TRBJ2-3; 8 bases map to TRBD1. The J segment lost 4 bases and the V segment lost 5 bases, leaving 11 bases of the junction unmatched. Per the germline V gene, CDR1 is MNHEY and CDR2 is SMNVEV (reference sequence). The CDR3 is 16 amino acids.

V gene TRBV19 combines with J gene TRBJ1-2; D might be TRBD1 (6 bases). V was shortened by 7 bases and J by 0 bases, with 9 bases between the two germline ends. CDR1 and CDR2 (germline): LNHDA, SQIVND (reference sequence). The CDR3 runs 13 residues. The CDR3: CASKGGTNYGYTF. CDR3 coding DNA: TGTGCCAGTAAGGGGGGGACTAACTATGGCTACACCTTC.

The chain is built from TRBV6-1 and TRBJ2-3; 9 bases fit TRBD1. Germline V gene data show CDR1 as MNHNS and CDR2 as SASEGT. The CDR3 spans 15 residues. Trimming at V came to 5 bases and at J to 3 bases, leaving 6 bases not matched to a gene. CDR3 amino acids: CASSMTGGETDTQYF. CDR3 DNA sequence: TGTGCCAGCAGTATGACAGGGGGGGAAACAGATACGCAGTATTTT.

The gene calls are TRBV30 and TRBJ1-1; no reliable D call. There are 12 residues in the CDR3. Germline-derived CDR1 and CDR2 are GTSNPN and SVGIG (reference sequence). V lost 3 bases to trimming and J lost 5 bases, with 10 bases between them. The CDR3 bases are TGTGCCTGGAGGCGGGGTCATACTGAAGCTTTCTTT. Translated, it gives CAWRRGHTEAFF.

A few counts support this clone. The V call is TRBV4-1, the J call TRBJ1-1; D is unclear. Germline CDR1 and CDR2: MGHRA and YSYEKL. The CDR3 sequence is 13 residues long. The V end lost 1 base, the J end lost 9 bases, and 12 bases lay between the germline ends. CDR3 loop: CASSQVGVMKAFF. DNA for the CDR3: TGCGCCAGCAGCCAAGTGGGAGTGATGAAAGCTTTCTTT.

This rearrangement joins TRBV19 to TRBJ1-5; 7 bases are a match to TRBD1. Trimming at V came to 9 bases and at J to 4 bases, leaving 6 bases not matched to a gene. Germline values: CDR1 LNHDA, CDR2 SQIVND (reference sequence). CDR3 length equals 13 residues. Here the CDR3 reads CARPNRGNQPQHF. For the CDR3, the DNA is TGTGCCAGACCGAACAGGGGTAATCAGCCCCAGCATTTT.

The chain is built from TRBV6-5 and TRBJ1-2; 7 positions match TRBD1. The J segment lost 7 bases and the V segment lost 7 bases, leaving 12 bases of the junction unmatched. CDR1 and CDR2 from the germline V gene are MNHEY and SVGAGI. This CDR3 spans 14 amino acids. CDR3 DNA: TGTGCCAGCAACCCGACAGGGAGCTTCTCTGGCTACACCTTC. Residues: CASNPTGSFSGYTF.

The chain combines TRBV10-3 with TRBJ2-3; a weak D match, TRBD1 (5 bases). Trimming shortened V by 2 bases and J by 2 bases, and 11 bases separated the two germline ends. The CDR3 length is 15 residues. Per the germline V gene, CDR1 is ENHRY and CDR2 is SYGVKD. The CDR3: CAISEGQSYTDTQYF. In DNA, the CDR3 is TGTGCCATCAGTGAGGGACAAAGCTACACAGATACGCAGTATTTT.

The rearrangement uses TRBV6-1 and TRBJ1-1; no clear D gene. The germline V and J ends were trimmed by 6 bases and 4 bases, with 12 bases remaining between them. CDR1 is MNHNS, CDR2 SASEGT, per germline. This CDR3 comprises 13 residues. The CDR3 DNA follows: TGTGCCAGCAGGTATGGCAGGATCACTGAAGCTTTCTTT. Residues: CASRYGRITEAFF.

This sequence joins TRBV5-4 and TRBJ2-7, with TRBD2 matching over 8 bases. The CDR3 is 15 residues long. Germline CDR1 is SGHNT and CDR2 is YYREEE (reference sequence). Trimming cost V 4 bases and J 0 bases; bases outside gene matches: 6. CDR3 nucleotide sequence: TGTGCCAGCAGCCGAACTAGCGGACCCTCCTACGAGCAGTACTTC. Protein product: CASSRTSGPSYEQYF.